The 25 T cell receptor beta chains below all came from one sample that was sequenced in a study of blood T cell repertoires in COVID-19. Sequenced by immunoSEQ multiplex PCR; TCRdb stores in-frame clones only, minus some. The sample includes hundreds of thousands of clones, approximately 90% seen only once; the top ten take around 0.3%. The sample comprised peripheral blood. The receptors were sampled from a woman aged 18-29 years with acute or convalescent COVID-19.

The V and J genes are TRBV3-1 (or the pseudogene TRBV3-2) and TRBJ1-2; 7 bases agree with TRBD1. The CDR3 is made up of 17 amino acids. The germline CDR1 and CDR2 sequences are LGHDT and YNNKEL (reference sequence). The ends lost 4 bases at V and 0 bases at J; junction bases unmatched: 11. CDR3 bases: TGTGCCAGCAGCCCGTTGGGACAGCAAATAGCTAACTATGGCTACACCTTC. Translated, it gives CASSPLGQQIANYGYTF.

The rearrangement uses TRBV18 and TRBJ2-3, with unresolved D. CDR1 is KGHSH and CDR2 is LQKENI in the germline V gene. Trimming left V 4 bases short and J 2 bases short, with 13 bases between. This CDR3 is 15 amino acids long. The CDR3 loop reads CASSLQEVATDTQYF. The CDR3 nucleotides are TGTGCCAGCTCACTCCAAGAGGTGGCCACAGATACGCAGTATTTT.

The chain employs TRBV7-9 and TRBJ1-4, with TRBD1 identical over 12 bases. Germline V CDR1 and CDR2: SEHNR, FQNEAQ (reference sequence). There are 15 residues in the CDR3. Germline trimming cut 3 bases from V and 7 bases from J; bases unmatched to any gene: 3. The CDR3 reads CASSFGTGGSEKLFF. As DNA, the CDR3 is TGTGCCAGCAGCTTCGGGACAGGGGGCAGTGAAAAACTGTTTTTT.

V gene TRBV18 combines with J gene TRBJ1-1; TRBD1 aligns across 10 bases. This CDR3 has 16 amino acids. The germline V gene encodes CDR1 KGHSH and CDR2 LQKENI. V trimming: 6 bases; J trimming: 0 bases; junction bases outside the gene matches: 7. CDR3 sequence reads: CASSPGQGFMNTEAFF. CDR3 in DNA: TGTGCCAGCTCCCCGGGACAGGGGTTCATGAACACTGAAGCTTTCTTT. Based on the CDR3 plus reference TRBV18 and TRBJ1-1, the full variable domain is NAGVMQNPRHLVRRRGQEARLRCSPMKGHSHVYWYRQLPEEGLKFMVYLQKENIIDESGMPKERFSAEFPKEGPSILRIQQVVRGDSAAYFCASSPGQGFMNTEAFFGQGTRLTVV.

The V call is TRBV5-6, the J call TRBJ2-7; D is uncertain. Germline loops: CDR1 SGHDT, CDR2 YYEEEE. CDR3 size: 13 residues. Trimming pared 0 bases from V and 2 bases from J, leaving 6 bases between. CDR3 DNA: TGTGCCAGCAGCTTGGGAAACACCTACGAGCAGTACTTC. This codes for CASSLGNTYEQYF.

The DNA for the CDR3 is TGTGCCAGGAAGAAGGTATCAGGGTACTATGGCTACACCTTC. Its protein product is CARKKVSGYYGYTF. The chain links TRBV2 to TRBJ1-2; D is perhaps TRBD1 (5 bases). This CDR3 is 14 amino acids long. V was cut by 9 bases and J by 3 bases, with 17 bases left in between. Looked up from germline, CDR1 is SNHLY and CDR2 is FYNNEI.

This chain joins TRBV5-1 and TRBJ1-4; D might be TRBD1 (5 bases). V lost 4 bases and J lost 7, with 14 bases in between. In germline, CDR1 is SGHRS, CDR2 YFSETQ. The CDR3 totals 14 residues. The CDR3 reads CASSPGREGEKLFF. CDR3 in DNA: TGCGCCAGCAGCCCGGGCAGGGAAGGTGAAAAACTGTTTTTT.

The chain couples TRBV3-1 (or the pseudogene TRBV3-2) to TRBJ2-1, with 11 bases fitting TRBD2. The CDR3 sequence is 17 residues long. V dropped 1 base and J dropped 13; count of bases not matched to a gene: 15. Germline loops: CDR1 LGHDT, CDR2 YNNKEL (reference sequence). In nucleotides, the CDR3 is TGTGCCAGCAGCCAAGGGGACCGTAGCGGGGGGGCTCGGGATCAGTTCTTC. This gives the protein CASSQGDRSGGARDQFF.

This chain links TRBV9 with TRBJ2-3; 12 bases map to TRBD2. The CDR3 contains 16 residues. In germline, CDR1 is SGDLS, CDR2 YYNGEE. Unmatched junction bases numbered 4, after V lost 3 bases and J lost 2 bases. In nucleotides, the CDR3 is TGTGCCAGCAGCGCGACTAGCGGGGGCCTCACAGATACGCAGTATTTT. It translates to CASSATSGGLTDTQYF.

This sequence joins TRBV6-5 and TRBJ2-1, with a tentative D call TRBD1 (5 bases). Germline V gene sequence: CDR1 MNHEY, CDR2 SVGAGI. The length of the CDR3 is 12 residues. V lost 5 bases and J lost 3, with 5 bases in between. CDR3 sequence (DNA): TGTGCCAGCAGTCAGGGCTACAATGAGCAGTTCTTC. Residues: CASSQGYNEQFF.

J is TRBJ1-1 and V is TRBV11-2; D is possibly TRBD1 (5 bases). Trimming shortened V by 5 bases and J by 0 bases, and 16 bases separated the two germline ends. Looked up from germline, CDR1 is SGHAT and CDR2 is FQNNGV. This CDR3 comprises 16 residues. CDR3 protein: CASSHRWGGLNTEAFF. CDR3 DNA sequence: TGTGCCAGCAGCCATCGCTGGGGGGGACTGAACACTGAAGCTTTCTTT.

The J gene is TRBJ1-2, the V gene TRBV9; tentatively, D is TRBD1 (5 bases). From germline, CDR1 is SGDLS and CDR2 YYNGEE. The CDR3 is 14 amino acids. V was clipped by 4 bases and J by 8 bases, with 18 bases between them. CDR3 amino acids: CASSPPLGGRGYTF. The CDR3 DNA sequence: TGTGCCAGCAGCCCACCACTCGGGGGTCGAGGCTACACCTTC.

This chain joins TRBV6-6 and TRBJ1-1; possibly TRBD1 for D (6 bases). V was pared by 6 bases and J by 5 bases, with 13 bases between. The germline V gene encodes CDR1 MNHNY and CDR2 SVGAGI (reference sequence). The length of the CDR3 is 13 residues. CDR3 protein: CASRPSQGTEAFF. The CDR3 DNA follows: TGTGCCAGCAGGCCATCCCAGGGGACTGAAGCTTTCTTT.

This chain links TRBV29-1 with TRBJ1-2, with D tentatively TRBD1 (6 bases). CDR3 length: 13 residues. The ends were cut back, 6 bases at V and 2 bases at J, with 13 bases in the middle. Germline CDR1 is SQVTM and CDR2 is ANQGSEA. The CDR3 DNA sequence: TGCAGCGTCGTGGACAGAGGGAACTATGGCTACACCTTC. Translation gives CSVVDRGNYGYTF.

The chain employs TRBV30 and TRBJ1-4; the D is unclear. This CDR3 contains 14 residues. Germline loops: CDR1 GTSNPN, CDR2 SVGIG (reference sequence). V lost 1 base to trimming and J lost 4 bases, with 10 bases between them. CDR3 DNA: TGTGCCTGGAGTGGTCAGGTGAATAATGAAAAACTGTTTTTT. Protein: CAWSGQVNNEKLFF.

The chain links TRBV14 to TRBJ1-6, with TRBD1 as a possible D gene (6 bases). This CDR3 has 16 amino acids. The germline V gene encodes CDR1 SGHDN and CDR2 FVKESK. V shed 4 bases and J shed 3 bases, with 13 bases lying between them. The CDR3: CASSLQGHLYNSPLHF. In DNA, the CDR3 is TGTGCCAGCAGCCTCCAGGGGCACCTCTATAATTCACCCCTCCACTTT.

The chain joins TRBV19 to TRBJ2-5; the match to TRBD2 covers 10 bases. The germline gives CDR1 LNHDA, CDR2 SQIVND (reference sequence). This CDR3 has 15 amino acids. V was clipped by 5 bases and J by 5 bases; unmatched bases: 8. The DNA of the CDR3 is TGTGCCAGTAGTCACAGGCGACTAGCGGGCGAGACCCAGTACTTC. Translating it yields CASSHRRLAGETQYF.

V is TRBV24-1 and J is TRBJ1-1; D is unclear. Germline V gene data show CDR1 as KGHDR and CDR2 as SFDVKD. The CDR3 consists of 15 residues. V was clipped by 4 bases and J by 3 bases, with 14 bases between them. In nucleotides, the CDR3 is TGTGCCACCAGTGACTCTCCCCCACGGGACACTGAAGCTTTCTTT. It specifies CATSDSPPRDTEAFF.

V gene TRBV2 combines with J gene TRBJ1-5; a weak D match, TRBD1 (5 bases). The V end was cut by 6 bases, the J end by 0 bases, with 12 bases between. Germline V gene lookup returns CDR1 SNHLY and CDR2 FYNNEI. The CDR3 totals 15 residues. CDR3 coding DNA: TGTGCCAGCAGCGTCCCGGGGGATAGCAATCAGCCCCAGCATTTT. This sequence encodes CASSVPGDSNQPQHF.

This chain joins TRBV11-2 and TRBJ2-2, with 8 positions matching TRBD2. The junction had 14 bases not matched to a gene; V was cut back by 4 bases and J by 4 bases. The CDR3 is 18 residues long. Germline assignment: CDR1 SGHAT and CDR2 FQNNGV. The CDR3 DNA reads TGTGCCAGCAGCTCCCCGGAGGGGGGACTAGTAGGCACCGGGGAGCTGTTTTTT. Residues: CASSSPEGGLVGTGELFF.

This chain joins TRBV12-3 or TRBV12-4 and TRBJ2-1; D ambiguous. V was pared by 3 bases and J by 8 bases, with 8 bases between. The CDR3 covers 12 residues. The CDR3 DNA reads as TGTGCCAGCAGTTTTTTCGGAGATGAGCAGTTCTTC. Translation gives CASSFFGDEQFF.

This chain links TRBV29-1 with TRBJ2-7; no clear D. CDR3 length: 13 residues. Germline values: CDR1 SQVTM, CDR2 ANQGSEA. V was cut by 3 bases and J by 4 bases, with 13 bases left in between. In nucleotides, the CDR3 is TGCAGCGTTGAGAGGTTGTCAGAATACGAGCAGTACTTC. As protein: CSVERLSEYEQYF.

The CDR3 nucleotides read TGTGCCTGGAGCCAGCGGATAAACACTGAAGCTTTCTTT. Translating gives CAWSQRINTEAFF. The chain is built from TRBV30 and TRBJ1-1; D call uncertain. Per the germline V gene, CDR1 is GTSNPN and CDR2 is SVGIG (reference sequence). The germline V and J ends were trimmed by 3 bases and 2 bases, with 10 bases remaining between them. The CDR3 loop spans 13 amino acids.

The chain has TRBV25-1 and TRBJ2-7, with TRBD1 identical over 7 bases. The CDR3 spans 17 residues. The germline V gene encodes CDR1 MGHDK and CDR2 SYGVNS. The V and J ends lost 0 bases and 5 bases, in that order; junction bases with no gene match: 13. Here the CDR3 DNA reads TGTGCCAGCAGTGAATATAAGCTCCGGGACAGTCCCAACGAGCAGTACTTC. As protein: CASSEYKLRDSPNEQYF.

This clone was picked up a small number of times. The chain is built from TRBV21-1 and TRBJ1-1. TRBV21-1 is tagged as a pseudogene. The length of the CDR3 is 12 residues. This CDR3 reads CASSTVRTEAFF. CDR3 coding DNA: TGTGCCAGCAGCACCGTGAGGACTGAAGCTTTCTTT.